This T cell receptor beta chain appears in the sequencing data of a study of response to subunit inactivated influenza vaccine. Regarding the study as a whole: Few new T cells, the authors suggested, are recruited by each seasonal influenza vaccination.

The CDR3 consists of 13 residues. V gave up 5 bases and J gave up 3 bases, with 12 bases separating them. Per the germline V gene, CDR1 is SQVTM and CDR2 is ANQGSEA. A note on this clonotype: The antigen remains unidentified.

TCRdb reprocessed the RT-PCR reads via MiXCR and lists one record per CDR3 protein. The table includes hundreds of thousands of distinct CDR3 sequences, roughly 15% detected once. The sequenced sample was PBMCs from blood, obtained 14 days before vaccination. The chain uses TRBV29-1 and TRBJ2-3; no clear D. The clonotype originates from a man between 45 and 60 years old who received an inactivated influenza vaccine. CDR3 coding DNA: TGCAGCGTTAGGCAGGTTCTTACAGATACGCAGTATTTT. It yields the protein CSVRQVLTDTQYF.